One and the same sample provided the 20 T cell receptor beta chains below, sequenced in a study of shared clonotypes between healthy human individuals. Produced via immunoSEQ multiplex PCR; TCRdb's table is partial and in-frame only. The sample holds approximately 1.4 million clones, about 98% seen once. The source material was naive CD4+ T cells sorted from blood. Subset noted: CD45RA+ positively selected. Source of these receptors: a man younger than 45 in good health.

The chain carries TRBV5-1 and TRBJ2-1, with 12 positions matching TRBD1. V was pared by 4 bases and J by 8 bases, with 7 bases of the junction left unmatched. CDR1 and CDR2 (germline): SGHRS, YFSETQ. This CDR3 is 15 amino acids long. DNA for the CDR3: TGCGCCAGCAGCAACCGGGACAGGGGGCAAGATGAGCAGTTCTTC. Amino acid sequence: CASSNRDRGQDEQFF.

The V gene is TRBV29-1, the J gene TRBJ1-2; 9 bases are shared with TRBD1. The CDR3 contains 16 residues. With V trimmed by 3 bases and J by 1 base, 9 bases remained unmatched. Germline CDR1 is SQVTM and CDR2 is ANQGSEA. The CDR3 sequence is CSVDGARTGVNYGYTF. CDR3 in DNA: TGCAGCGTTGACGGAGCCCGGACAGGGGTTAACTATGGCTACACCTTC.

The chain links TRBV7-2 to TRBJ1-5, with TRBD1 as a possible D gene (6 bases). V shed 3 bases and J shed 0 bases, with 18 bases lying between them. CDR1 and CDR2 from the germline V gene are SGHTA and FQGNSA. The CDR3 extends over 18 amino acids. In DNA form, the CDR3 reads TGTGCCAGCAGCTTTACAGGGATCTTATTCAATAGCAATCAGCCCCAGCATTTT. Translation gives CASSFTGILFNSNQPQHF.

This chain uses TRBV29-1 with TRBJ1-4; perhaps TRBD1 as D (5 bases). CDR3 length: 16 amino acids. Germline CDR1 and CDR2: SQVTM and ANQGSEA. V dropped 4 bases and J dropped 5 bases, with 20 bases sitting between them. The CDR3 DNA reads as TGCAGCGTTGTGGGAGGACCGGAGGGGCCAAATGAAAAACTGTTTTTT. Translation gives CSVVGGPEGPNEKLFF. Together with reference TRBV29-1 and TRBJ1-4, the CDR3 gives the full variable domain: SAVISQKPSRDICQRGTSLTIQCQVDSQVTMMFWYRQQPGQSLTLIATANQGSEATYESGFVIDKFPISRPNLTFSTLTVSNMSPEDSSIYLCSVVGGPEGPNEKLFFGSGTQLSVL.

The rearrangement links TRBV13 to TRBJ2-7; perhaps TRBD1 as D (6 bases). Looked up from germline, CDR1 is PRHDT and CDR2 is FYEKMQ (reference sequence). V dropped 5 bases and J dropped 5 bases, with 19 bases sitting between them. CDR3 length equals 15 residues. This CDR3 is CASSNTGSLKDEQYF. CDR3 nucleotide sequence: TGTGCCAGCAGCAACACAGGGTCCTTGAAAGACGAGCAGTACTTC. Combining the CDR3 with reference TRBV13 and TRBJ2-7 gives the whole variable domain AAGVIQSPRHLIKEKRETATLKCYPIPRHDTVYWYQQGPGQDPQFLISFYEKMQSDKGSIPDRFSAQQFSDYHSELNMSSLELGDSALYFCASSNTGSLKDEQYFGPGTRLTVT.

DNA for the CDR3: TGTGCCAGCAGCCAAGGCTCCTTCAACAATGAGCAGTTCTTC. Residues: CASSQGSFNNEQFF. J is TRBJ2-1 and V is TRBV14; no definite D call. Trimming shortened V by 1 base and J by 5 bases, and 9 bases separated the two germline ends. This CDR3 has 14 residues. The germline gives CDR1 SGHDN, CDR2 FVKESK.

This chain links TRBV28 with TRBJ2-2; TRBD1 agrees at 8 bases. CDR1 and CDR2 from the germline V gene are MDHEN and SYDVKM. The CDR3 length is 17 residues. V shed 6 bases and J 4 bases; nucleotides not matched to a gene: 13. The CDR3: CASSRDRSTRGTGELFF. DNA for the CDR3: TGTGCCAGCAGCCGGGACAGGAGTACTAGAGGCACCGGGGAGCTGTTTTTT.

J is TRBJ2-1 and V is TRBV6-4; D is possibly TRBD2 (6 bases). The germline gives CDR1 MRHNA, CDR2 SNTAGT. This CDR3 is 15 amino acids long. Trimming cost V 4 bases and J 8 bases, with 18 bases left between them. DNA of the CDR3: TGTGCCAGCAGTGCCTATTCGACTAGTCGAGATGAGCAGTTCTTC. Protein: CASSAYSTSRDEQFF.

V is TRBV18 and J is TRBJ2-7; 7 nucleotides agree with TRBD2. Trimming removed 2 bases from V and 0 bases from J; junction bases left unmatched: 10. The germline gives CDR1 KGHSH, CDR2 LQKENI. The CDR3 is 17 residues long. CDR3 protein: CASSPSIRGGSSYEQYF. The CDR3 DNA reads TGTGCCAGCTCACCATCTATTCGCGGCGGGAGCTCCTACGAGCAGTACTTC.

The chain uses TRBV7-2 and TRBJ2-3; 7 nucleotides agree with TRBD2. Germline-derived CDR1 and CDR2 are SGHTA and FQGNSA. The CDR3 covers 16 residues. Trimming at V came to 5 bases and at J to 2 bases, leaving 10 bases not matched to a gene. CDR3 region: CASSVVSGEPTDTQYF. The CDR3 DNA sequence: TGTGCCAGCAGCGTAGTAAGCGGGGAGCCCACAGATACGCAGTATTTT.

The V and J genes are TRBV10-3 and TRBJ2-7; TRBD2 aligns across 9 bases. Germline CDR1 and CDR2: ENHRY and SYGVKD. This CDR3 is 13 amino acids long. The junction had 9 bases not matched to a gene; V was cut back by 10 bases and J by 5 bases. In DNA form, the CDR3 reads TGTGCCACGGTGTCGGTAGCGGGGGACGAGCAGTACTTC. Its translation is CATVSVAGDEQYF.

This chain links TRBV6-1 with TRBJ1-1, with a tentative D call TRBD1 (6 bases). V lost 5 bases, J lost 11 bases, and 12 bases lay in between. The germline gives CDR1 MNHNS, CDR2 SASEGT. The CDR3 contains 11 residues. The CDR3 region is CASSSQGWAFF. In DNA form, the CDR3 reads TGTGCCAGCAGTTCACAGGGATGGGCTTTCTTT.

This chain links TRBV28 with TRBJ1-1; no clear D gene. The CDR3 runs 15 residues. Germline lookup yields CDR1 MDHEN and CDR2 SYDVKM. V was pared by 2 bases and J by 0 bases, with 10 bases between. CDR3 loop: CASSLLRDMNTEAFF. The CDR3 region has the DNA TGTGCCAGCAGTTTACTCAGAGACATGAACACTGAAGCTTTCTTT. Drawing the rest from reference TRBV28 and TRBJ1-1, the complete variable domain is DVKVTQSSRYLVKRTGEKVFLECVQDMDHENMFWYRQDPGLGLRLIYFSYDVKMKEKGDIPEGYSVSREKKERFSLILESASTNQTSMYLCASSLLRDMNTEAFFGQGTRLTVV.

The gene calls are TRBV5-1 and TRBJ2-1; TRBD2 is a possible D gene (5 bases). The germline V gene has CDR1 SGHRS and CDR2 YFSETQ. V gave up 2 bases and J gave up 4 bases, with 16 bases separating them. The CDR3 has 16 amino acids. CDR3 DNA sequence: TGCGCCAGCAGCTTCTTCGAGGGATCAAAATACAATGAGCAGTTCTTC. Amino acid sequence: CASSFFEGSKYNEQFF.

This chain links TRBV2 with TRBJ2-1; D assignment may be TRBD1 or TRBD2 (5 bases each). Germline V CDR1 and CDR2: SNHLY, FYNNEI. The CDR3 runs 17 residues. With 6 bases removed from V and 0 bases from J, the gap between germline ends came to 18 bases. CDR3 sequence (DNA): TGTGCCAGCAGAAGAACCGGGACGTTCAGCTCCTACAATGAGCAGTTCTTC. Its protein is CASRRTGTFSSYNEQFF.

The rearrangement uses TRBV30 and TRBJ2-2; 7 bases match TRBD2. With 0 bases clipped from V and 0 bases from J, the junction kept 13 bases outside the gene matches. The germline V gene encodes CDR1 GTSNPN and CDR2 SVGIG (reference sequence). The CDR3 covers 19 residues. The CDR3 DNA is TGTGCCTGGAGTGTACGCGGGAGTCTCCATATCTCGAACACCGGGGAGCTGTTTTTT. Translation gives CAWSVRGSLHISNTGELFF.

A single count supports this clone. Other DNA sequences from this sample encode an identical CDR3 as well. The chain employs TRBV6-1 and TRBJ2-2; TRBD1 aligns across 9 bases. There are 15 residues in the CDR3. V lost 6 bases to trimming and J lost 2 bases; unmatched junction nucleotides: 4. From germline, CDR1 is MNHNS and CDR2 SASEGT. This CDR3 is CASSRDRVNTGELFF. The CDR3 DNA sequence: TGTGCCAGCAGCAGGGACAGGGTCAACACCGGGGAGCTGTTTTTT.

This chain connects TRBV5-4 to TRBJ2-7, with 9 bases lining up with TRBD1. CDR1 is SGHNT and CDR2 is YYREEE in the germline V gene (reference sequence). The CDR3 has 14 amino acids. J gave up 7 bases and V 0 bases, and 5 bases lay outside the gene matches. CDR3 in amino acids: CASSLDRGLGEQYF. The CDR3 bases are TGTGCCAGCAGCTTGGACAGGGGGCTGGGTGAGCAGTACTTC.

This chain joins TRBV4-3 and TRBJ2-1, with D perhaps matching TRBD2 (5 bases). CDR1 is LGHNA and CDR2 is YSLEER in the germline V gene. Trimming removed 1 base at V and 8 bases at J, with 21 bases between. This CDR3 is built from 17 residues. CDR3 nucleotides: TGCGCCAGCAGCCAAGTTGCGGGTGATGGGATAGGCTATGAGCAGTTCTTC. Its translation: CASSQVAGDGIGYEQFF.

This rearrangement joins TRBV7-9 to TRBJ2-3; D is unresolved. V lost 1 base and J lost 2, with 13 bases in between. CDR3 length: 16 residues. Germline CDR1 SEHNR, CDR2 FQNEAQ (reference sequence). Here the CDR3 DNA reads TGTGCCAGCAGCTTAGGGGCGTCTAGATTCACAGATACGCAGTATTTT. Its translation: CASSLGASRFTDTQYF.